This TCR beta chain was identified in a study of neurological immune-mediated disorders (dated by TCRdb to 2018 to 2020). Background on the whole study: Of the approximately 34 multiple sclerosis patients, about 30 had relapsing-remitting MS and 3 had secondary progressive MS. The roughly 100 TCR-beta libraries covered PBMC samples along with longitudinal samples, technical triplicates, and paired sorted CD4+ and CD8+ T-cell subsets. The cohort was made up of 68 subjects, consisting of roughly 14 HAM/TSP patients, 34 multiple sclerosis patients and 20 healthy controls. Peripheral blood TCR-beta repertoires from HTLV-I-associated myelopathy (HAM/TSP) patients, multiple sclerosis patients and healthy controls were compared by UMI-based sequencing. Study-wide conclusions, independent of this receptor: Across subjects, expanded clones never shared an identical CDR3 amino acid sequence, which suggests that the TCR-beta repertoires in every group were private. In a phylogenetic analysis, the repertoires of 18 out of 34 MS patients fell into a single cluster of related CDR3 sequences, pointing to a possible signature at the repertoire level. TCR clonal expansion was highest in HAM/TSP patients and lowest in MS patients, with MS patients falling below even healthy controls. The MS cluster showed no association with clinical or MRI features, and the authors stated that larger cohorts are needed.

With respect to this clonotype: Its recognized antigen is unknown. No much larger clonotype is one base removed from it; base qualities were not supplied.

Looking up the germline V gene yields CDR1 SGHAT and CDR2 FQNNGV. Compared with germline, V lacks 5 bases and J lacks 3 bases; bases without a gene match: 5. The CDR3 measures 15 amino acids from cysteine to phenylalanine. The retained sequence is limited to the CDR3, 45 bases, with the frame set at the first base. cDNA was synthesized by template-switch 5'RACE using a primer carrying a 10-nucleotide random unique molecular identifier by which each TCR transcript was tagged. Every sequencing run covered 15-18 subjects and yielded more than 160 million TCR-beta sequences. The RNeasy kit was used to extract total RNA. TCR-beta VDJ regions were amplified with primers for the TCR constant region and the 5'RACE anchor, using the KAPA Real-time Library Amplification kit. Sample indexes and Illumina adaptors were added in a first PCR, and a second PCR then increased library yield. The roughly 650 bp TCR product was size-selected on a 2% E-gel SizeSelection system after Ampure bead purification. Before pooling, library quality was checked on a Bioanalyzer, concentration was measured with Qubit, and libraries were quantified with the Kapa Library Quantification kit. An Illumina HiSeq 2500 was used to sequence the libraries paired-end at 2 x 150 bp. To increase sequence diversity, roughly 24-32% phiX was spiked into each library pool. Turning to the authors' computational methods: The quality-filtered reads were processed with the UMI-based MiGEC pipeline, whose error correction step removed more than 80% of the raw TCR sequences. VDJ genes were aligned to IMGT germline references, and clonotypes were defined by unique CDR3 amino acid sequence plus V-J genes. VDJtools evaluated clonal expansion, Shannon diversity and CDR3 relatedness (CalcPairwiseDistances, ClusterSamples); CLCbio workbench built phylogenetic trees. Using coefficient-of-variation modelling across technical triplicates, the study counted a clone as expanded if it had at least 8 unique UMIs. TCRdb reprocessed the public reads (quality trimming at Q25 with fastp, clone calling with MiXCR) and kept in-frame beta chains. Each entry is one CDR3 protein sequence, shown with its most common DNA and genes. TCRdb's processing, not the authors', yielded these V and J calls. This sample comprises approximately 20,000 distinct CDR3 sequences, less than 3.5% of them detected only once. 4.5% to 6% of the sample is in the top ten clones.

Libraries from unsorted PBMCs were made from 2 million PBMCs kept in RNAlater at -80 degrees C until RNA extraction. Multiple sclerosis patients were enrolled in a US clinical protocol under which disease progression was evaluated by magnetic resonance imaging. Peripheral blood was subjected to Ficoll-Hypaque density gradient centrifugation to isolate PBMCs, which were then cryopreserved in liquid nitrogen. The sample consisted of PBMCs. The TCR comes from a woman aged 18-30 years with multiple sclerosis. The rearranged segments are TRBV11-2 and TRBJ2-1; 9 central bases correspond to TRBD2. The CDR3 region: CASSASSGVYNEQFF. At the DNA level, the sequence is TGTGCCAGCAGCGCATCTAGCGGGGTCTACAATGAGCAGTTCTTC. The reference TRBV11-2 and TRBJ2-1 proteins fill in what lies around the CDR3, so the full variable domain reads EAGVAQSPRYKIIEKRQSVAFWCNPISGHATLYWYQQILGQGPKLLIQFQNNGVVDDSQLPKDRFSAERLKGVDSTLKIQPAKLEDSAVYLCASSASSGVYNEQFFGPGTRLTVL.